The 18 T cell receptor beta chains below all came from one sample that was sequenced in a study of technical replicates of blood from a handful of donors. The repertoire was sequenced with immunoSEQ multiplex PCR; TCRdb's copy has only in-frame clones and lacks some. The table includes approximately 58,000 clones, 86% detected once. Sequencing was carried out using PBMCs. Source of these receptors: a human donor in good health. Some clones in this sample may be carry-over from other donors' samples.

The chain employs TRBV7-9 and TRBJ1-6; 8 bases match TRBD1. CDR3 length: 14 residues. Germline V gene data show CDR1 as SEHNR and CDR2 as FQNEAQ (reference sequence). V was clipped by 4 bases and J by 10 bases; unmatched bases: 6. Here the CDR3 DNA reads TGTGCCAGCAGCTCGGACAGGGAAGAGTCACCCCTCCACTTT. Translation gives CASSSDREESPLHF.

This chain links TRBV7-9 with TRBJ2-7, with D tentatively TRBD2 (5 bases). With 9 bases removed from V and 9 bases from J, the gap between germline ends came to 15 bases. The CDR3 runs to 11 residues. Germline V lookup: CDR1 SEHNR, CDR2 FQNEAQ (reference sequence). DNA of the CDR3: TGTGCCAGGGGTGAACCGGGATCGCAGTACTTC. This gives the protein CARGEPGSQYF.

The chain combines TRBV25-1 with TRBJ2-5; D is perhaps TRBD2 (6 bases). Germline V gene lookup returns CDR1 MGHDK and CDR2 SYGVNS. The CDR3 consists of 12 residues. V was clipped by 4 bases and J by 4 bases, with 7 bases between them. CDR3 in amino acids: CASSGAGETQYF. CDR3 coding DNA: TGTGCCAGCAGTGGAGCGGGAGAGACCCAGTACTTC.

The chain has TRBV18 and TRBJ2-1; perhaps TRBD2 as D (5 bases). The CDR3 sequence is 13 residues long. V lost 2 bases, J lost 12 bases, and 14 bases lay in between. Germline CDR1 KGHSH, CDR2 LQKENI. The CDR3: CASSPTRAEGQFF. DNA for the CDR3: TGTGCCAGCTCACCAACTCGGGCCGAGGGGCAGTTCTTC.

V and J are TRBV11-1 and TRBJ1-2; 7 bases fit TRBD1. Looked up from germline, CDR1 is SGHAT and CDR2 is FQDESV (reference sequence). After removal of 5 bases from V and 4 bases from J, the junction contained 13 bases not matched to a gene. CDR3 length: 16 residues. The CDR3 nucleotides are TGTGCCAGCAGCCCCCCCGGACTACAGGGGCCCTATGGCTACACCTTC. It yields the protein CASSPPGLQGPYGYTF.

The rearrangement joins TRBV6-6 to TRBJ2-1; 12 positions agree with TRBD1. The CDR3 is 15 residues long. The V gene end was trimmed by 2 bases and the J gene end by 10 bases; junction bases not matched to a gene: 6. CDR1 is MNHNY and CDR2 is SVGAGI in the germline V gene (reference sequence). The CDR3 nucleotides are TGTGCCAGCAGTTACCCGGGACAGGGGGCAAGAGAGCAGTTCTTC. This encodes CASSYPGQGAREQFF.

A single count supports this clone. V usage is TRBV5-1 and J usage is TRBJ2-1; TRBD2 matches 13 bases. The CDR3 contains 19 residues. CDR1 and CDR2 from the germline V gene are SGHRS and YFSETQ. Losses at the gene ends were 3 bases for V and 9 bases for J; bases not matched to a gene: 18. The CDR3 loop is CASSSVRGLAGRSGSEQFF. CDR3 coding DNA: TGCGCCAGCAGCTCGGTCCGGGGACTAGCGGGAAGAAGTGGTAGTGAGCAGTTCTTC.

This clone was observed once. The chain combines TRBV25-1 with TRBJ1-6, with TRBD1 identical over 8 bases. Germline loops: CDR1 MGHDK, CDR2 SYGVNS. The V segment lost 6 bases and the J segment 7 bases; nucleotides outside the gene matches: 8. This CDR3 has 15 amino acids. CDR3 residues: CASSVSGTGNSPLHF. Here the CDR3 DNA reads TGTGCCAGCAGCGTTTCCGGGACAGGAAATTCACCCCTCCACTTT. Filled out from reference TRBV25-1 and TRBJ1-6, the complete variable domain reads EADIYQTPRYLVIGTGKKITLECSQTMGHDKMYWYQQDPGMELHLIHYSYGVNSTEKGDLSSESTVSRIRTEHFPLTLESARPSHTSQYLCASSVSGTGNSPLHFGNGTRLTVT.

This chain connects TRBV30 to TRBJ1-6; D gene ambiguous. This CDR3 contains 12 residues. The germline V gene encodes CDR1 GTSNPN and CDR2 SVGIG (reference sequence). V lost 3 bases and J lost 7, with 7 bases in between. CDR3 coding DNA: TGTGCCTGGAGCTACGGGAATTCACCCCTCCACTTT. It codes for CAWSYGNSPLHF.

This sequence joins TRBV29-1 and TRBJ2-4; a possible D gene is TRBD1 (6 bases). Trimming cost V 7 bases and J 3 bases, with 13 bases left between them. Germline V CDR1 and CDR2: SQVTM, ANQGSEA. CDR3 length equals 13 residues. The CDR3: CSAGDTFKNIQYF. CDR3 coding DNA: TGCAGCGCCGGGGACACCTTCAAAAACATTCAGTACTTC.

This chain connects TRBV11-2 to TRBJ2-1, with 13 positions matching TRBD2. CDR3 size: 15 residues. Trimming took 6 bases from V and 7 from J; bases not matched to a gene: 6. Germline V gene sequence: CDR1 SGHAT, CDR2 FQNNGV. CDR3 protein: CASSFPGLAGNEQFF. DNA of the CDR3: TGTGCCAGCAGTTTCCCGGGACTAGCGGGGAATGAGCAGTTCTTC.

The CDR3 bases are TGCGCCAGCAGCCGGAATATCGGACAGGAACAAGAGACCCAGTACTTC. Encoded protein: CASSRNIGQEQETQYF. The chain has TRBV4-3 and TRBJ2-5; TRBD1 matches at 7 bases. With V trimmed by 4 bases and J by 2 bases, 10 bases remained unmatched. Germline V lookup: CDR1 LGHNA, CDR2 YSLEER. This CDR3 has 16 residues.

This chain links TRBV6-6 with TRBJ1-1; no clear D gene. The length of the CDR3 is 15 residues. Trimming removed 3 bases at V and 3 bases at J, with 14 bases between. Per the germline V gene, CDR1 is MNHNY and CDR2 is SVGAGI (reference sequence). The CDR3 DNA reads TGTGCCAGCAGTTATCTCGGGGTTGGGTACACTGAAGCTTTCTTT. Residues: CASSYLGVGYTEAFF.

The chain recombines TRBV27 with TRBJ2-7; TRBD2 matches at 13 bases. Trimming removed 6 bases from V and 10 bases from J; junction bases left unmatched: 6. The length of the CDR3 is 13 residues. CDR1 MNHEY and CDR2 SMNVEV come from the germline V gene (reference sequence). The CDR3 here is CASRKTSGGPQYF. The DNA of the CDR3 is TGTGCCAGCAGGAAGACTAGCGGGGGGCCCCAGTACTTC.

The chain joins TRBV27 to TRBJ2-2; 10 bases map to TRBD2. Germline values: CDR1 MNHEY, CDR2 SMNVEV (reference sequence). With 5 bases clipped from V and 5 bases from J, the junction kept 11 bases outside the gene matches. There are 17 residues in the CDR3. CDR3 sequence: CASSPFSAGGRTGELFF. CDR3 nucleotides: TGTGCCAGCAGTCCATTCTCAGCGGGGGGGCGGACCGGGGAGCTGTTTTTT.

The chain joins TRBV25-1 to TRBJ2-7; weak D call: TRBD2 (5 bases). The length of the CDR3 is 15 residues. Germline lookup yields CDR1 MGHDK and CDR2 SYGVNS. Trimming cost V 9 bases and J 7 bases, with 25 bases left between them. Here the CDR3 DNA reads TGTGCCAGTGAGGCAAGTACCTTGGGCGAGGGTGAGCAGTACTTC. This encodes CASEASTLGEGEQYF.

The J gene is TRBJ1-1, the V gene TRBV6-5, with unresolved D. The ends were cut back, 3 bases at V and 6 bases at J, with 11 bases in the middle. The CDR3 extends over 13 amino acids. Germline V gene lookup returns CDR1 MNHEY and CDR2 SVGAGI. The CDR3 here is CASSYRQWAEAFF. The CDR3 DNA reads TGTGCCAGCAGTTATCGACAATGGGCTGAAGCTTTCTTT.

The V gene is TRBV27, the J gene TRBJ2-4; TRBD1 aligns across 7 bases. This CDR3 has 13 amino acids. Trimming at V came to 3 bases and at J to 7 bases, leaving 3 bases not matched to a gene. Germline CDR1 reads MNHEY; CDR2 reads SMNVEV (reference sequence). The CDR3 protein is CASSFQGQNIQYF. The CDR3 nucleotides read TGTGCCAGCAGTTTCCAGGGACAGAACATTCAGTACTTC.